The clone carrying this TCR beta chain was recorded many times. Its antigen is as yet unknown. A junction end diverges from the germline sequence, so it may reflect a read error. This entry belongs to a study of T cells after yellow fever vaccination. Study background: Low-cell-number fractions were prepared with SMART-Seq v4 Ultra Low Input. General study points: Reappearance after the booster was observed for most primary-vaccination clones (roughly 97% CD4, almost 90% CD8). Within FACS-sorted repertoires, abundant clonotypes contaminating from the bulk population could be present.

TCRdb redid the calling of the 5' RACE reads with MiXCR, one entry per CDR3 protein. The sample has some 69,000 distinct CDR3 sequences, 4.5% to 7.5% seen once. This CDR3 comprises 11 residues. The clonotype originates from a man between 18 and 35 years old who received the YFV17D yellow fever vaccine. The V gene is TRBV12-3 or TRBV12-4, the J gene TRBJ2-3, with a tentative D call TRBD2 (5 bases). The starting material was CD4+ T cells sorted from PBMCs, obtained approximately 16 days after the first yellow fever vaccination. The CDR3 here is CASSLAGAQYF. The CDR3 nucleotides are TGTGCCAGCAGTCTAGCCGGCGCGCAGTATTTT.